This T cell receptor (beta chain) was retrieved from a study of response to subunit inactivated influenza vaccine. Losses at the gene ends were 3 bases for V and 5 bases for J; bases not matched to a gene: 10. Germline V gene lookup returns CDR1 LNHDA and CDR2 SQIVND (reference sequence). The CDR3 loop spans 15 amino acids. TCRdb re-derived calls from the RT-PCR reads in MiXCR, one entry per CDR3 protein. The sample includes 150,000 to 200,000 distinct CDR3 sequences, 12% seen only once; the top ten take about 31%. The sample was also linked to a second study, of T cells expressing NK-cell markers. According to that study: The authors made TCR beta cDNA libraries by 5'RACE template switching. This switching added a universal primer site and UMIs.

The sequenced sample was CD8+ T cells sorted from PBMCs, obtained 11 to 12 days after vaccination. This chain uses TRBV19 with TRBJ2-7, with TRBD2 identical over 7 bases. This clonotype was obtained from a man aged 45-60 years who received an inactivated influenza vaccine. The CDR3 region is CASSIVASGLHEQYF. Written as DNA, the CDR3 is TGTGCCAGTAGTATCGTCGCTAGCGGTCTCCACGAGCAGTACTTC.